The 18 T cell receptor beta chains in this list originate from one sample, sequenced in a study of human T cells and chemical hapten exposure. Each CDR3 protein gets one entry after TCRdb re-called the RACE reads with MiXCR. The sample comprises roughly 260,000 distinct CDR3 sequences, 8.6% of which are singletons, and 2.3% rests with the top ten. As for time point: pre-sensitization, week 0. The treatment denotes: therapeutic diphenylcyclopropenone sensitization with weekly scalp DPC. The sample in question was whole blood, obtained in connection with sensitization to the hapten diphenylcyclopropenone (DPC). Receptors originate from a woman aged 40 to 49 with alopecia areata. Some clones in this sample may be carry-over from other donors' samples.

This clonotype turned up a few times. V usage is TRBV29-1 and J usage is TRBJ1-1; D is unclear. The CDR3 spans 11 residues. Trimming pared 4 bases from V and 1 base from J, leaving 4 bases between. Germline-derived CDR1 and CDR2 are SQVTM and ANQGSEA. The CDR3: CSVGENTEAFF. The CDR3 region has the DNA TGCAGCGTTGGAGAGAACACTGAAGCTTTCTTT.

The V and J genes are TRBV5-6 and TRBJ2-3, with D hard to call. CDR3 length: 12 residues. V was shortened by 3 bases and J by 6 bases, with 8 bases between the two germline ends. The germline gives CDR1 SGHDT, CDR2 YYEEEE. The CDR3 DNA reads as TGTGCCAGCAGCTCCTCCTATGATACGCAGTATTTT. It specifies CASSSSYDTQYF. The full variable domain, completed using reference TRBV5-6 and TRBJ2-3, is DAGVTQSPTHLIKTRGQQVTLRCSPKSGHDTVSWYQQALGQGPQFIFQYYEEEERQRGNFPDRFSGHQFPNYSSELNVNALLLGDSALYLCASSSSYDTQYFGPGTRLTVL.

This chain joins TRBV2 and TRBJ2-3; D call uncertain. Germline V CDR1 and CDR2: SNHLY, FYNNEI. The CDR3 has 14 residues. Trimming removed 3 bases at V and 5 bases at J, with 12 bases between. CDR3 nucleotides: TGTGCCAGCAGTGAGAGTAGCAGACAAGATACGCAGTATTTT. It codes for CASSESSRQDTQYF.

DNA of the CDR3: TGTGCCAGCAGTTTGGGGGACAGGGCGGATACGCAGTATTTT. Translation gives CASSLGDRADTQYF. The chain has TRBV28 and TRBJ2-3; 9 nucleotides match TRBD1. The J segment lost 6 bases and the V segment lost 3 bases, leaving 4 bases of the junction unmatched. Germline CDR1 and CDR2: MDHEN and SYDVKM. The CDR3 covers 14 residues.

This clonotype came up a few times. This sequence joins TRBV4-2 and TRBJ1-6; D remains unclear. From germline, CDR1 is LGHNA and CDR2 YNFKEQ. This CDR3 region has 15 residues. V was cut by 0 bases and J by 6 bases, with 9 bases left in between. The CDR3 region is CASSQEQAINSPLHF. CDR3 nucleotide sequence: TGTGCCAGCAGCCAAGAGCAGGCAATTAATTCACCCCTCCACTTT.

This rearrangement joins TRBV18 to TRBJ2-1; possibly TRBD1 for D (6 bases). Germline V gene sequence: CDR1 KGHSH, CDR2 LQKENI. V lost 5 bases to trimming and J lost 2 bases, with 13 bases between them. The CDR3 spans 15 residues. The CDR3 DNA sequence: TGTGCCAGCTCAACCAACAGGGTCCCCTACAATGAGCAGTTCTTC. This translates into CASSTNRVPYNEQFF.

The chain uses TRBV3-1 and TRBJ2-7; the match to TRBD2 covers 9 bases. V lost 3 bases and J lost 4; bases outside the gene matches: 7. The CDR3 has 15 residues. Germline CDR1 is LGHDT and CDR2 is YNNKEL (reference sequence). CDR3 sequence (DNA): TGTGCCAGCAGCCAGGCCGGGACTAGCCAGTACGAGCAGTACTTC. As protein: CASSQAGTSQYEQYF.

The chain links TRBV7-6 to TRBJ2-7; 7 bases fit TRBD2. This CDR3 comprises 16 residues. V dropped 4 bases and J dropped 0; count of bases not matched to a gene: 9. Germline V gives CDR1 SGHVS, CDR2 FNYEAQ. CDR3 amino acids: CASSSPRGGSSYEQYF. CDR3 nucleotide sequence: TGTGCCAGCAGCTCGCCTCGGGGAGGGAGCTCCTACGAGCAGTACTTC.

The J gene is TRBJ1-4, the V gene TRBV18; D is ambiguous. The CDR3 extends over 13 amino acids. Germline values: CDR1 KGHSH, CDR2 LQKENI. Trimming stripped 3 bases from V and 7 bases from J, with 9 bases between. The DNA for the CDR3 is TGTGCCAGCTCACCCACGAAGACTGAAAAACTGTTTTTT. As protein: CASSPTKTEKLFF.

This chain uses TRBV28 with TRBJ2-7, with a possible D match to TRBD1 (6 bases). Germline V gene sequence: CDR1 MDHEN, CDR2 SYDVKM. This CDR3 comprises 16 residues. V lost 3 bases and J 0 bases, leaving 15 bases between the germline ends. CDR3 region: CASSFSVKGDSYEQYF. As DNA, the CDR3 is TGTGCCAGCAGTTTCTCCGTCAAGGGGGACTCCTACGAGCAGTACTTC.

By sample fraction, this clonotype is medium-sized. The chain links TRBV15 to TRBJ2-6; no firm D call. Germline CDR1 LNHNV, CDR2 YYDKDF (reference sequence). This CDR3 contains 15 residues. The germline V and J ends were trimmed by 0 bases and 0 bases, with 3 bases remaining between them. CDR3 nucleotide sequence: TGTGCCACCAGCAGAGATCACTCTGGGGCCAACGTCCTGACTTTC. This codes for CATSRDHSGANVLTF. The full variable domain, in which reference TRBV15 and TRBJ2-6 provide the parts outside the CDR3, is DAMVIQNPRYQVTQFGKPVTLSCSQTLNHNVMYWYQQKSSQAPKLLFHYYDKDFNNEADTPDNFQSRRPNTSFCFLDIRSPGLGDTAMYLCATSRDHSGANVLTFGAGSRLTVL.

This clonotype turned up a few times. The chain has TRBV24-1 and TRBJ2-3; D is possibly TRBD2 (5 bases). CDR1 and CDR2 from the germline V gene are KGHDR and SFDVKD. The CDR3 runs 15 residues. V was clipped by 4 bases and J by 4 bases, with 14 bases between them. CDR3 coding DNA: TGTGCCACCAGTGACCCGGGTGCGGGCGCAGATACGCAGTATTTT. As protein: CATSDPGAGADTQYF.

In its sample, this clonotype was seen a few times. CDR3 in amino acids: CASSPRTGGIETQYF. CDR3 nucleotides: TGTGCCAGCAGCCCGCGGACAGGGGGCATAGAGACCCAGTACTTC. V gene TRBV3-1 combines with J gene TRBJ2-5; TRBD1 matches 11 bases. V was clipped by 4 bases and J by 4 bases; unmatched bases: 5. The CDR3 sequence is 15 residues long. CDR1 LGHDT and CDR2 YNNKEL come from the germline V gene (reference sequence).

This clonotype was observed many times. The CDR3 protein is CASSYFGELATDTQYF. The CDR3 DNA sequence: TGTGCCAGCAGTTACTTTGGGGAGCTAGCCACAGATACGCAGTATTTT. The chain links TRBV6-6 to TRBJ2-3, with D perhaps TRBD2 (5 bases). The CDR3 covers 16 residues. Trimming pared 1 base from V and 2 bases from J, leaving 13 bases between. The germline gives CDR1 MNHNY, CDR2 SVGAGI (reference sequence).

This clonotype was observed many times. This chain connects TRBV20-1 to TRBJ2-7; maybe TRBD1 (6 bases). The CDR3 contains 12 residues. Looked up from germline, CDR1 is DFQATT and CDR2 is SNEGSKA (reference sequence). Trimming took 5 bases from V and 3 from J, leaving 11 bases between them. The CDR3 region is CSASRQDYEQYF. For the CDR3, the DNA is TGCAGTGCTTCGCGACAGGACTACGAGCAGTACTTC.

The chain carries TRBV18 and TRBJ2-1; 9 bases match TRBD1. The CDR3 loop spans 15 amino acids. Germline CDR1 reads KGHSH; CDR2 reads LQKENI. V lost 5 bases and J lost 3; bases outside the gene matches: 5. The chain's CDR3 is CASSSDRGRYNEQFF. The CDR3 region has the DNA TGTGCCAGCTCATCGGACAGGGGACGCTACAATGAGCAGTTCTTC. Full variable domain (outside the CDR3, taken from reference TRBV18 and TRBJ2-1): NAGVMQNPRHLVRRRGQEARLRCSPMKGHSHVYWYRQLPEEGLKFMVYLQKENIIDESGMPKERFSAEFPKEGPSILRIQQVVRGDSAAYFCASSSDRGRYNEQFFGPGTRLTVL.

This clonotype has at least ten counts. The V call is TRBV29-1, the J call TRBJ1-2; 7 nucleotides match TRBD1. V dropped 1 base and J dropped 8; count of bases not matched to a gene: 4. The CDR3 extends over 12 amino acids. The germline V gene has CDR1 SQVTM and CDR2 ANQGSEA. CDR3 DNA sequence: TGCAGCGTTGAAGGACAGGGAGAAGGCTACACCTTC. This encodes CSVEGQGEGYTF.

This clonotype was recorded many times. The rearrangement uses TRBV11-2 and TRBJ2-4; 7 positions agree with TRBD2. The V gene end was trimmed by 6 bases and the J gene end by 2 bases; junction bases not matched to a gene: 10. Germline CDR1 and CDR2: SGHAT and FQNNGV. The CDR3 runs to 16 residues. The CDR3, as DNA: TGTGCCAGCAGGCTGTGGGGGAGGGCCCCCAAAAACATTCAGTACTTC. Amino acids: CASRLWGRAPKNIQYF.